Listed here are 16 T cell receptor beta chains from one sample, sequenced in a study of cytomegalovirus exposure and HLA in healthy donors. The PCR ran on 60 Vbeta and 13 Jbeta primers. The data were produced by immunoSEQ multiplex PCR, yet TCRdb's version contains in-frame clones alone and is incomplete. The sample holds about 140,000 clones, 60% to 85% seen once. Material for sequencing was PBMCs. The receptors were sampled from a man between 35 and 55 years old in good health and CMV-seropositive.

The chain joins TRBV6-1 to TRBJ2-7; 8 positions agree with TRBD1. The ends lost 6 bases at V and 1 base at J; junction bases unmatched: 5. In germline, CDR1 is MNHNS, CDR2 SASEGT. The CDR3 covers 14 residues. The CDR3 nucleotides read TGTGCCAGCAGAGACAGGGGAATGTCCTACGAGCAGTACTTC. Translation gives CASRDRGMSYEQYF.

This clone has just a few counts. J is TRBJ1-1 and V is TRBV6-5; possibly TRBD1 for D (5 bases). Trimming removed 2 bases at V and 0 bases at J, with 13 bases between. The CDR3 totals 16 residues. Per the germline V gene, CDR1 is MNHEY and CDR2 is SVGAGI. CDR3 protein: CASSYVRQPLNTEAFF. In DNA, the CDR3 is TGTGCCAGCAGTTACGTTAGACAGCCCCTGAACACTGAAGCTTTCTTT.

The chain joins TRBV5-8 to TRBJ2-1, with 7 bases aligning to TRBD2. Unmatched junction bases numbered 15, after V lost 4 bases and J lost 8 bases. Per germline, CDR1 SGHTS and CDR2 YDEGEE. CDR3 size: 16 residues. CDR3: CASSPSWLADLDEQFF. CDR3 in DNA: TGTGCCAGCAGCCCATCGTGGCTAGCGGACCTGGATGAGCAGTTCTTC.

V usage is TRBV5-1 and J usage is TRBJ1-3; D ambiguous. The CDR3 has 18 residues. From germline, CDR1 is SGHRS and CDR2 YFSETQ. Trimming removed 3 bases at V and 0 bases at J, with 19 bases between. In DNA, the CDR3 is TGCGCCAGCAGCTCGCGACCTTTCCTAGCAGACTCTGGAAACACCATATATTTT. This codes for CASSSRPFLADSGNTIYF.

The rearrangement joins TRBV19 to TRBJ2-1; 8 positions agree with TRBD2. J lost 5 bases, V lost 2 bases, and 5 bases had no gene match. Looked up from germline, CDR1 is LNHDA and CDR2 is SQIVND (reference sequence). The length of the CDR3 is 15 residues. Here the CDR3 DNA reads TGTGCCAGTAGTATAATACTAGCGGTTAACAATGAGCAGTTCTTC. Its protein product is CASSIILAVNNEQFF.

This clone was detected only a few times. The V call is TRBV7-6, the J call TRBJ2-5; tentatively, D is TRBD1 (6 bases). The J call could be wrong; TRBJ2-7 is a better fit for the DNA end. CDR3 length equals 17 residues. Per the germline V gene, CDR1 is SGHVS and CDR2 is FNYEAQ. The CDR3, as DNA: TGTGCCAGCAGCTCATTATCCCCCCGACGGGCAGGGGTCGAGCAGTACTTC. Translating gives CASSSLSPRRAGVEQYF.

The CDR3 nucleotides read TGTGCCAGCAGCGTAGGACAGGACTACTATGGCTACACCTTC. Translation gives CASSVGQDYYGYTF. J is TRBJ1-2 and V is TRBV9, with a possible D match to TRBD1 (6 bases). The germline V gene has CDR1 SGDLS and CDR2 YYNGEE. V lost 0 bases, J lost 3 bases, and 9 bases lay in between. The CDR3 has 14 amino acids.

The chain couples TRBV14 to TRBJ1-1; D unresolved. Germline V gene data show CDR1 as SGHDN and CDR2 as FVKESK. CDR3 length: 15 amino acids. V was trimmed by 5 bases and J by 1 base, leaving 14 bases between them. CDR3 amino acids: CASSGRTVWNTEAFF. DNA for the CDR3: TGTGCCAGCAGCGGACGGACTGTCTGGAACACTGAAGCTTTCTTT. The full variable domain, its missing parts supplied by reference TRBV14 and TRBJ1-1, is EAGVTQFPSHSVIEKGQTVTLRCDPISGHDNLYWYRRVMGKEIKFLLHFVKESKQDESGMPNNRFLAERTGGTYSTLKVQPAELEDSGVYFCASSGRTVWNTEAFFGQGTRLTVV.

This clone was observed once. The chain has TRBV9 and TRBJ2-7; D is possibly TRBD2 (5 bases). Trimming removed 4 bases at V and 3 bases at J, with 14 bases between. In germline, CDR1 is SGDLS, CDR2 YYNGEE. The CDR3 totals 14 residues. The CDR3 nucleotides are TGTGCCAGCAGCTGGAGGATGGGGAGCTACGAGCAGTACTTC. The encoded protein is CASSWRMGSYEQYF.

The genes are TRBV7-2 and TRBJ1-6; the D gene is possibly TRBD1 (5 bases). With 2 bases removed from V and 2 bases from J, the gap between germline ends came to 7 bases. The length of the CDR3 is 15 residues. Germline assignment: CDR1 SGHTA and CDR2 FQGNSA. The CDR3 sequence is CASSLPRAYNSPLHF. DNA for the CDR3: TGTGCCAGCAGCTTACCCAGGGCCTATAATTCACCCCTCCACTTT. The whole variable domain, remainder taken from reference TRBV7-2 and TRBJ1-6, is GAGVSQSPSNKVTEKGKDVELRCDPISGHTALYWYRQSLGQGLEFLIYFQGNSAPDKSGLPSDRFSAERTGGSVSTLTIQRTQQEDSAVYLCASSLPRAYNSPLHFGNGTRLTVT.

V gene TRBV7-9 combines with J gene TRBJ2-7; TRBD2 matches at 8 bases. With 6 bases clipped from V and 0 bases from J, the junction kept 4 bases outside the gene matches. In germline, CDR1 is SEHNR, CDR2 FQNEAQ (reference sequence). The CDR3 runs 14 residues. CDR3 protein: CASRGAGDSYEQYF. For the CDR3, the DNA is TGTGCCAGCAGAGGAGCGGGAGACTCCTACGAGCAGTACTTC.

Comment on this clone: At one end the junction does not follow the germline gene, possibly because of a read error. The chain recombines TRBV13 with TRBJ2-1; TRBD2 matches 14 bases. This CDR3 is built from 17 residues. Germline-derived CDR1 and CDR2 are PRHDT and FYEKMQ (reference sequence). In nucleotides, the CDR3 is TGCGCCAGCAGCGAGACTAGCGGGAGGGCATCCTACAATGTGCAGTTCTTC. Protein product: CASSETSGRASYNVQFF.

This clone was counted a few times. The chain links TRBV29-1 to TRBJ2-7; 9 positions match TRBD2. With V trimmed by 4 bases and J by 7 bases, 8 bases remained unmatched. Germline V lookup: CDR1 SQVTM, CDR2 ANQGSEA. This CDR3 contains 13 residues. The CDR3 nucleotides are TGCAGCGTTGTTGCGGGAGGGCCAAGGGAGCAGTACTTC. It codes for CSVVAGGPREQYF.

V gene TRBV19 combines with J gene TRBJ2-2; a weak D match, TRBD1 (5 bases). This CDR3 has 16 amino acids. Trimming shortened V by 1 base and J by 1 base, and 10 bases separated the two germline ends. Per germline, CDR1 LNHDA and CDR2 SQIVND (reference sequence). The CDR3 DNA reads TGTGCCAGTAGTATAGTAAGACAGATGAACACCGGGGAGCTGTTTTTT. Its translation: CASSIVRQMNTGELFF. The whole variable domain, remainder taken from reference TRBV19 and TRBJ2-2, is DGGITQSPKYLFRKEGQNVTLSCEQNLNHDAMYWYRQDPGQGLRLIYYSQIVNDFQKGDIAEGYSVSREKKESFPLTVTSAQKNPTAFYLCASSIVRQMNTGELFFGEGSRLTVL.

This clone was observed once. Other DNA sequences in this specimen translate into the identical CDR3. The chain links TRBV29-1 to TRBJ2-5, with a tentative D call TRBD2 (6 bases). V gave up 4 bases and J gave up 2 bases, with 14 bases separating them. The CDR3 covers 14 residues. Germline V gives CDR1 SQVTM, CDR2 ANQGSEA. CDR3 nucleotide sequence: TGCAGCGTTGCCCCGGGCGGGGTACAAGAGACCCAGTACTTC. Its protein product is CSVAPGGVQETQYF.

V usage is TRBV19 and J usage is TRBJ2-7, with 8 positions matching TRBD1. V shed 5 bases and J 7 bases; nucleotides not matched to a gene: 10. The CDR3 runs to 14 residues. Germline V gives CDR1 LNHDA, CDR2 SQIVND (reference sequence). The CDR3 protein is CASSFGTGWSEQYF. The CDR3 DNA follows: TGTGCCAGTAGTTTTGGGACAGGATGGAGTGAGCAGTACTTC.